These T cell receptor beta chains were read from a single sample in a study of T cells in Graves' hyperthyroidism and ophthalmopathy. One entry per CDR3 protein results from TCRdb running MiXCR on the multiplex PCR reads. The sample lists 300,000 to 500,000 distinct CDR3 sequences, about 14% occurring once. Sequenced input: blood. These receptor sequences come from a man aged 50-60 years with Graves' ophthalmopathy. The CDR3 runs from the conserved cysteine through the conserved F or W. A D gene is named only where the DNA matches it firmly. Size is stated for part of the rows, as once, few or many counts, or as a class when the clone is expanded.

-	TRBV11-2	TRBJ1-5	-	CASGLSSGRNQPQHF	TGTGCCAGCGGCTTATCGTCAGGACGCAATCAGCCCCAGCATTTT
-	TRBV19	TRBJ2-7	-	CASSPPSRVPHEQYF	TGTGCCAGTAGTCCACCATCGAGAGTGCCACACGAGCAGTACTTC
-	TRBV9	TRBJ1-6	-	CASSGERLIGSPLHF	TGTGCCAGCAGCGGCGAGAGACTCATTGGTTCACCCCTCCACTTT
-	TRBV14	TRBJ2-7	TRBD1	CASSSGQGLHEQYF	TGTGCCAGCAGCTCGGGACAGGGATTGCACGAGCAGTACTTC
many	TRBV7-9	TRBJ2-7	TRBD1	CASSDRAAYEQYF	TGTGCCAGCAGCGACAGGGCTGCCTACGAGCAGTACTTC
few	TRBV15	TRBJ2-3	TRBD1	CATRQGATDTQYF	TGTGCCACCCGGCAGGGGGCTACAGATACGCAGTATTTT
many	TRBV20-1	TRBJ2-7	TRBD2	CSAKGLANYEQYF	TGCAGTGCCAAGGGACTAGCGAACTACGAGCAGTACTTC
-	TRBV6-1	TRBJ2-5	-	CASSSLTGGEETQYF	TGTGCCAGCAGCAGCCTTACAGGGGGGGAGGAGACCCAGTACTTC
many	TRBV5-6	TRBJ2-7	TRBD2	CASSWLAGSSYEQYF	TGTGCCAGCAGCTGGCTAGCGGGGAGCTCCTACGAGCAGTACTTC
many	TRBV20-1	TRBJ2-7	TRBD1	CSASIPGGQSGRYEQYF	TGCAGTGCTAGTATTCCAGGGGGCCAATCAGGCCGGTACGAGCAGTACTTC
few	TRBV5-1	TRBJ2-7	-	CASSNNYEQYF	TGCGCCAGCAGCAATAACTACGAGCAGTACTTC
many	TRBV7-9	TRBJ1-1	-	CASSLTQGAEAFF	TGTGCCAGCAGCCTCACCCAGGGCGCTGAAGCTTTCTTT
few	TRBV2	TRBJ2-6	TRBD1	CASSLRDRALAGANVLTF	TGTGCCAGCAGTCTCCGGGACAGGGCACTTGCTGGGGCCAACGTCCTGACTTTC
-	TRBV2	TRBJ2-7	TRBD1	CASSSRTGEQYF	TGTGCCAGCAGTTCGCGGACAGGCGAGCAGTACTTC
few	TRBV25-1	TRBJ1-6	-	CASLKDDRYNSPLHF	TGTGCCAGCCTAAAAGACGACAGATATAATTCACCCCTCCACTTT
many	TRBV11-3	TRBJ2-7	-	CASSFRRSYEQYF	TGTGCCAGCAGCTTCAGGAGGTCCTACGAGCAGTACTTC
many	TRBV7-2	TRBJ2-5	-	CASTETGRISQYF	TGTGCCAGCACCGAGACAGGCCGTATAAGCCAGTACTTC
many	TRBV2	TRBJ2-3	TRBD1	CASSGDRETDTQYF	TGTGCCAGCAGTGGGGACAGGGAAACAGATACGCAGTATTTT
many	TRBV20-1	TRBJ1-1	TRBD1	CSAQRDRWGGMNTEAFF	TGCAGTGCTCAGAGGGACAGATGGGGGGGAATGAACACTGAAGCTTTCTTT
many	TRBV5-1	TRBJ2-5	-	CASSLADRDVQETQYF	TGCGCCAGCAGCTTGGCCGACAGAGACGTCCAAGAGACCCAGTACTTC
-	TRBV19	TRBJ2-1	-	CASTLGGWNEQFF	TGTGCCAGTACCCTCGGGGGATGGAATGAGCAGTTCTTC
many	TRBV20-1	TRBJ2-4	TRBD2	CSATGLAGTTHNRFIAKNIQYF	TGCAGTGCAACCGGACTAGCGGGAACTACCCACAACCGTTTCATAGCCAAAAACATTCAGTACTTC
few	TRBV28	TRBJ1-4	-	CASSLLQPRTTNEKLFF	TGTGCCAGCAGTTTATTACAACCAAGAACAACTAATGAAAAACTGTTTTTT
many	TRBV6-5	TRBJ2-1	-	CASSSRQASSYNEQFF	TGTGCCAGCAGTTCCCGACAGGCGAGCTCCTACAATGAGCAGTTCTTC
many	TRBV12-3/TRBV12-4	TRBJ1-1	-	CASSLGWRGLGNTEAFF	TGTGCCAGCAGTTTAGGGTGGAGGGGGTTGGGTAACACTGAAGCTTTCTTT
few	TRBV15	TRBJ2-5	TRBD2	CATSKPAGGLETQYF	TGTGCCACCAGCAAACCCGCGGGAGGTTTAGAGACCCAGTACTTC
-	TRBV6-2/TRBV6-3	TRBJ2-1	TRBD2	CTSSYSAGDSYNEQFF	TGTACCAGCAGTTATTCGGCGGGAGACTCCTACAATGAGCAGTTCTTC
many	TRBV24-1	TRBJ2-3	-	CATSDSKTTYTQYF	TGTGCCACCAGTGACTCGAAAACGACTTATACGCAGTATTTT